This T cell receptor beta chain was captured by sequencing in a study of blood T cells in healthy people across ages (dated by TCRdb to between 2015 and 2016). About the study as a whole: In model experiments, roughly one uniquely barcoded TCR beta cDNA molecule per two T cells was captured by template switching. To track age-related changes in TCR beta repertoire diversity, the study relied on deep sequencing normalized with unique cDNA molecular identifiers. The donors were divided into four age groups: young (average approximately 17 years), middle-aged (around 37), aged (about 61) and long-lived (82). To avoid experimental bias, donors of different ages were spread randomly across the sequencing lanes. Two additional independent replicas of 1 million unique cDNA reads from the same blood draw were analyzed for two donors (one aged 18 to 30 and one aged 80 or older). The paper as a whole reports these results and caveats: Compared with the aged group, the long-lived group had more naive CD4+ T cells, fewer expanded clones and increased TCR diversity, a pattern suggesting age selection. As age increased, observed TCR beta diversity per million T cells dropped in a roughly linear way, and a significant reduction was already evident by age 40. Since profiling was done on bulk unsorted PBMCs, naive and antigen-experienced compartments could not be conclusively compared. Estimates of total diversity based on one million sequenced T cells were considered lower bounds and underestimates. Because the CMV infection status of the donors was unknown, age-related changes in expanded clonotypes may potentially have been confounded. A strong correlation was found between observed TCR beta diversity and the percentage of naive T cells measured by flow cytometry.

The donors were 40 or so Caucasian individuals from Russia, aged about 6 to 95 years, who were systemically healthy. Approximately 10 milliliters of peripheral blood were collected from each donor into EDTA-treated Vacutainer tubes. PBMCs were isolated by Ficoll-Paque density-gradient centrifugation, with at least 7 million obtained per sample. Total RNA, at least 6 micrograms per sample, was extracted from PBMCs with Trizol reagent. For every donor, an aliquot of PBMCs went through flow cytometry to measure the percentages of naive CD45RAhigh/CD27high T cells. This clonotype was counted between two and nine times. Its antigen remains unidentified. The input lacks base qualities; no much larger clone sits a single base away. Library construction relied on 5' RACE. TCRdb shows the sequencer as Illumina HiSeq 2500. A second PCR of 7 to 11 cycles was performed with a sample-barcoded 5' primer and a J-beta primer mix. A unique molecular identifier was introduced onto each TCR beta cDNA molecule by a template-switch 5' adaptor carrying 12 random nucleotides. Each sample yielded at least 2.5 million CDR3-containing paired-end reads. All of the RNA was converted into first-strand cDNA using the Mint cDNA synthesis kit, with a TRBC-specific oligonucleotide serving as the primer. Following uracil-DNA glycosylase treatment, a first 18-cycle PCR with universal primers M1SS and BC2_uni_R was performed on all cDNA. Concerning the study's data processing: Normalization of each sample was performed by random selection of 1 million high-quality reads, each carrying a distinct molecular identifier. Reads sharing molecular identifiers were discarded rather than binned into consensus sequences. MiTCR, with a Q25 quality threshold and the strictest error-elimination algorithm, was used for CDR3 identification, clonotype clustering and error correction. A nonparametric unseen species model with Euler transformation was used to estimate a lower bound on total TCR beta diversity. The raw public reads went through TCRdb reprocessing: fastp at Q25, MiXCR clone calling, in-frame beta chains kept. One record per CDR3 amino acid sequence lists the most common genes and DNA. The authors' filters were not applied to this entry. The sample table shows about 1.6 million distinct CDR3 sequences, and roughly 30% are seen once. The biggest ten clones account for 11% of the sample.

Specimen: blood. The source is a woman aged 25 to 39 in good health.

The base sequence is TGTGCCAGCAGCTTGAGGGAGGAAGAAAAACTGTTTTTT. Its protein reads: CASSLREEEKLFF. The chain was built from TRBV5-6 and TRBJ1-4, with no reliable assignment of the D segment. A distance of 9 bases separates the germline ends of V and J, which lose 1 base and 8 bases respectively. Per the germline V gene, SGHDT is the CDR1 and YYEEEE is the CDR2. The CDR3 measures 13 amino acids from cysteine to phenylalanine. Only the CDR3 DNA stays, 39 bases, in frame from base 1.